Presented here are 30 T cell receptor beta chains from one specimen sequenced in a study of shared clonotypes between healthy human individuals. Here immunoSEQ multiplex PCR was the method, and the copy in TCRdb shows in-frame clones only, minus some. The sample includes 2 million to 2.5 million clones, approximately 96% seen only once; the top ten take 0.1% to 0.15%. Sequenced material: naive CD4+ T cells sorted from blood. Specified subset: CD45RA+ positively selected. The receptors stem from a man between 18 and 35 years old in good health.

This clone was observed a single time. V usage is TRBV30 and J usage is TRBJ2-2; 7 nucleotides line up with TRBD2. Germline CDR1 is GTSNPN and CDR2 is SVGIG (reference sequence). The V segment lost 3 bases and the J segment 3 bases; nucleotides outside the gene matches: 7. The CDR3 runs 15 residues. CDR3 sequence: CAWRPGGPYTGELFF. The CDR3 nucleotides read TGTGCCTGGAGGCCGGGGGGACCCTACACCGGGGAGCTGTTTTTT.

The chain recombines TRBV29-1 with TRBJ2-5; D is uncertain. Trimming took 3 bases from V and 5 from J, leaving 13 bases between them. CDR1 is SQVTM and CDR2 is ANQGSEA in the germline V gene. The CDR3 contains 13 residues. CDR3 residues: CSVDGPARETQYF. CDR3 coding DNA: TGCAGCGTTGATGGGCCAGCGCGTGAGACCCAGTACTTC.

V is TRBV19 and J is TRBJ2-1; TRBD2 matches 15 bases. CDR1 is LNHDA and CDR2 is SQIVND in the germline V gene (reference sequence). CDR3 length: 16 residues. V lost 5 bases, J lost 7 bases, and 6 bases stayed unmatched. The CDR3 is CASSLGTSGRRNEQFF. The CDR3 DNA reads TGTGCCAGTAGTTTAGGGACTAGCGGGAGGAGAAATGAGCAGTTCTTC.

The chain combines TRBV11-1 with TRBJ2-5; no definite D call. Germline V gives CDR1 SGHAT, CDR2 FQDESV (reference sequence). Between the trimmed V and J ends, which lost 1 base and 4 bases, there was a span of 10 bases. The CDR3 loop spans 14 amino acids. The CDR3 DNA reads as TGTGCCAGCAGCTTAGGTACGGGTCGAGAGACCCAGTACTTC. Translation: CASSLGTGRETQYF.

V is TRBV30 and J is TRBJ2-1; a weak D match, TRBD1 (6 bases). Germline V gene lookup returns CDR1 GTSNPN and CDR2 SVGIG (reference sequence). This CDR3 is built from 17 residues. Trimming removed 0 bases at V and 0 bases at J, with 15 bases between. The CDR3 here is CAWSVKVGASSYNEQFF. The CDR3 DNA is TGTGCCTGGAGTGTAAAGGTGGGGGCGAGCTCCTACAATGAGCAGTTCTTC.

The rearrangement joins TRBV28 to TRBJ2-1; D not certain. This CDR3 comprises 15 residues. The germline gives CDR1 MDHEN, CDR2 SYDVKM. Trimming took 1 base from V and 4 from J, leaving 11 bases between them. The CDR3, as DNA: TGTGCCAGCAGTTTATTAACCTCGGATTACAATGAGCAGTTCTTC. Encoded protein: CASSLLTSDYNEQFF.

The J gene is TRBJ2-7, the V gene TRBV27; 8 nucleotides match TRBD1. V trimming: 6 bases; J trimming: 3 bases; junction bases outside the gene matches: 10. Germline CDR1 reads MNHEY; CDR2 reads SMNVEV (reference sequence). This CDR3 is built from 15 residues. This chain's CDR3 is CASSLVGQGDYEQYF. The CDR3, as DNA: TGTGCCAGCAGCCTCGTCGGACAGGGTGACTACGAGCAGTACTTC.

The chain recombines TRBV7-8 with TRBJ1-2; perhaps TRBD1 as D (5 bases). CDR1 is SGHVS, CDR2 FQNEAQ, per germline. This CDR3 comprises 15 residues. Trimming shortened V by 1 base and J by 4 bases, and 13 bases separated the two germline ends. CDR3 sequence reads: CASSLGGGVSYGYTF. The CDR3 DNA follows: TGTGCCAGCAGCTTAGGCGGGGGTGTTAGCTATGGCTACACCTTC.

V gene TRBV5-1 combines with J gene TRBJ2-5; D not resolved. The J call may be mistaken, given a closer DNA end match to TRBJ2-7. CDR3 length: 15 amino acids. Germline loops: CDR1 SGHRS, CDR2 YFSETQ. The CDR3 DNA reads TGCGCCAGCAGCTCCGAACCAAGGAGCTCCTACGAGCAGTACTTC. Translating gives CASSSEPRSSYEQYF.

The chain is built from TRBV5-4 and TRBJ1-2, with D possibly matching TRBD1 (6 bases). V was shortened by 0 bases and J by 5 bases, with 11 bases between the two germline ends. The CDR3 has 14 amino acids. Germline V gene lookup returns CDR1 SGHNT and CDR2 YYREEE (reference sequence). CDR3 DNA sequence: TGTGCCAGCAGCTTGGGGGGACAAGTGTATGGCTACACCTTC. Translated, it gives CASSLGGQVYGYTF.

The chain uses TRBV18 and TRBJ1-1; D uncertain. Trimming took 2 bases from V and 3 from J, leaving 16 bases between them. The CDR3 runs 16 residues. Germline V gene data show CDR1 as KGHSH and CDR2 as LQKENI. The CDR3 region has the DNA TGTGCCAGCTCACCAAACCAGGTTAGGTTGGACACTGAAGCTTTCTTT. Translation gives CASSPNQVRLDTEAFF.

This clone showed up just a few times. This CDR3 is CASSLEGQGAGGYTF. CDR3 bases: TGTGCCAGCAGCTTAGAGGGACAGGGGGCAGGCGGCTACACCTTC. The chain carries TRBV7-2 and TRBJ1-2; TRBD1 agrees at 12 bases. The trim removed 1 base at V and 8 bases at J, leaving 5 bases unmatched. CDR1 is SGHTA and CDR2 is FQGNSA in the germline V gene. This CDR3 region has 15 residues. Using reference TRBV7-2 and TRBJ1-2 for the parts outside the CDR3, the full variable domain is GAGVSQSPSNKVTEKGKDVELRCDPISGHTALYWYRQSLGQGLEFLIYFQGNSAPDKSGLPSDRFSAERTGGSVSTLTIQRTQQEDSAVYLCASSLEGQGAGGYTFGSGTRLTVV.

The chain carries TRBV5-5 and TRBJ2-7; D ambiguous. From germline, CDR1 is SGHKS and CDR2 YYEKEE (reference sequence). Trimming took 7 bases from V and 4 from J, leaving 12 bases between them. CDR3 size: 12 residues. CDR3: CASPLMGYEQYF. The CDR3 nucleotides read TGTGCCAGCCCTCTCATGGGTTACGAGCAGTACTTC.

The rearrangement joins TRBV6-6 to TRBJ2-1; TRBD2 might be the D (7 bases). The CDR3 length is 14 residues. Trimming took 6 bases from V and 9 from J, leaving 18 bases between them. Looked up from germline, CDR1 is MNHNY and CDR2 is SVGAGI (reference sequence). Written as DNA, the CDR3 is TGTGCCAGCAGGGGGACCCCGGGGGGCGCTGAGCAGTTCTTC. Its translation is CASRGTPGGAEQFF.

This clone came up once. This sample also contains other DNA sequences that code for the same CDR3. The chain employs TRBV2 and TRBJ1-5, with D perhaps TRBD1 (5 bases). Trimming left V 4 bases short and J 0 bases short, with 7 bases between. Per germline, CDR1 SNHLY and CDR2 FYNNEI. The CDR3 covers 14 residues. CDR3 sequence: CASSGGTSNQPQHF. The CDR3 region has the DNA TGTGCCAGCAGTGGAGGGACTAGCAATCAGCCCCAGCATTTT.

As regards this clone: Different DNA sequences within this sample yield the same CDR3. The chain employs TRBV4-2 and TRBJ2-7; possibly TRBD1 for D (5 bases). This CDR3 has 13 residues. V was pared by 0 bases and J by 4 bases, with 7 bases between. CDR1 and CDR2 from the germline V gene are LGHNA and YNFKEQ. CDR3 loop: CASSQDRGYEQYF. CDR3 sequence (DNA): TGTGCCAGCAGCCAAGATAGGGGTTACGAGCAGTACTTC.

The chain recombines TRBV5-4 with TRBJ1-6, with D unclear. CDR3 length equals 12 residues. Trimming cost V 1 base and J 9 bases, with 5 bases left between them. The germline V gene encodes CDR1 SGHNT and CDR2 YYREEE (reference sequence). The CDR3 coding sequence is TGTGCCAGCAGCTTGAATATTTCACCCCTCCACTTT. Protein product: CASSLNISPLHF. Drawing the rest from reference TRBV5-4 and TRBJ1-6, the complete variable domain is ETGVTQSPTHLIKTRGQQVTLRCSSQSGHNTVSWYQQALGQGPQFIFQYYREEENGRGNFPPRFSGLQFPNYSSELNVNALELDDSALYLCASSLNISPLHFGNGTRLTVT.

The chain has TRBV4-2 and TRBJ2-3, with 7 nucleotides matching TRBD1. Germline CDR1 and CDR2: LGHNA and YNFKEQ. V trimming: 0 bases; J trimming: 4 bases; junction bases outside the gene matches: 10. CDR3 length: 17 amino acids. In nucleotides, the CDR3 is TGTGCCAGCAGCCAAGAAGGGGCCAGGGGGTACCCAGATACGCAGTATTTT. It codes for CASSQEGARGYPDTQYF.

The chain joins TRBV10-3 to TRBJ2-7; possible D gene TRBD2, 5 bases. Germline assignment: CDR1 ENHRY and CDR2 SYGVKD. This CDR3 region has 13 residues. V was pared by 10 bases and J by 2 bases, with 15 bases between. The CDR3 is CATNAEGPYEQYF. CDR3 nucleotides: TGTGCCACCAATGCCGAGGGTCCCTACGAGCAGTACTTC.

The CDR3 nucleotides are TGTGCCAGCAGCTCGGACAGGGACTACGAGCAGTACTTC. Protein sequence: CASSSDRDYEQYF. The chain couples TRBV9 to TRBJ2-7, with TRBD1 matching 8 bases. The CDR3 is 13 residues long. After removal of 4 bases from V and 3 bases from J, the junction contained 3 bases not matched to a gene. Germline CDR1 and CDR2: SGDLS and YYNGEE.

The chain carries TRBV5-1 and TRBJ2-1, with TRBD1 as a possible D gene (6 bases). CDR1 is SGHRS and CDR2 is YFSETQ in the germline V gene. With 3 bases removed from V and 0 bases from J, the gap between germline ends came to 10 bases. CDR3 length equals 15 residues. The chain's CDR3 is CASSSTGPSYNEQFF. The CDR3 DNA reads TGCGCCAGCAGCTCTACAGGGCCCTCCTACAATGAGCAGTTCTTC.

The chain has TRBV28 and TRBJ2-7, with 7 bases lining up with TRBD2. The CDR3 length is 17 residues. With V trimmed by 4 bases and J by 2 bases, 14 bases remained unmatched. The germline gives CDR1 MDHEN, CDR2 SYDVKM. For the CDR3, the DNA is TGTGCCAGCAGTTCCGCCGTAGGGAGGGCGATTCCCTACGAGCAGTACTTC. Translated: CASSSAVGRAIPYEQYF.

This chain links TRBV7-2 with TRBJ2-4, with D possibly TRBD1 on 5 matching bases. Germline assignment: CDR1 SGHTA and CDR2 FQGNSA. The CDR3 spans 13 residues. The V end was cut by 3 bases, the J end by 8 bases, with 11 bases between. CDR3 sequence: CASSFGAQDIQYF. The CDR3 region has the DNA TGTGCCAGCAGCTTTGGGGCGCAAGACATTCAGTACTTC.

This rearrangement joins TRBV10-3 to TRBJ1-2; D unclear. The CDR3 is made up of 14 amino acids. Germline values: CDR1 ENHRY, CDR2 SYGVKD. V was shortened by 11 bases and J by 2 bases, with 18 bases between the two germline ends. CDR3 loop: CADPPPEDNYGYTF. Here the CDR3 DNA reads TGTGCCGACCCACCCCCGGAGGACAACTATGGCTACACCTTC.

In the case of this clone: Other DNA sequences in this sample translate to the same CDR3. The chain joins TRBV27 to TRBJ2-1; 10 bases agree with TRBD1. V was clipped by 2 bases and J by 3 bases; unmatched bases: 1. Germline CDR1 is MNHEY and CDR2 is SMNVEV (reference sequence). This CDR3 contains 15 residues. CDR3 amino acids: CASSLRDRGYNEQFF. CDR3 nucleotides: TGTGCCAGCAGTTTACGGGACAGGGGCTACAATGAGCAGTTCTTC.

The chain joins TRBV5-1 to TRBJ1-5, with 7 positions matching TRBD1. This CDR3 comprises 15 residues. J was trimmed by 5 bases and V by 0 bases; bases with no gene match: 5. The V gene's germline CDR1 is SGHRS and CDR2 YFSETQ. Here the CDR3 reads CASSLGGTAYQPQHF. In DNA, the CDR3 is TGCGCCAGCAGCTTGGGGGGGACAGCCTATCAGCCCCAGCATTTT.

The chain carries TRBV30 and TRBJ1-1, with TRBD1 matching over 7 bases. Germline trimming cut 3 bases from V and 4 bases from J; bases unmatched to any gene: 8. CDR1 GTSNPN and CDR2 SVGIG come from the germline V gene (reference sequence). The CDR3 spans 14 residues. CDR3 coding DNA: TGTGCCTGGAGGGTCAGGGGGTGGGCCACTGAAGCTTTCTTT. It specifies CAWRVRGWATEAFF.

The rearrangement links TRBV6-5 to TRBJ1-1; 7 nucleotides agree with TRBD1. There are 12 residues in the CDR3. V was pared by 6 bases and J by 8 bases, with 6 bases of the junction left unmatched. Germline values: CDR1 MNHEY, CDR2 SVGAGI. The chain's CDR3 is CASSLRTGEAFF. CDR3 DNA sequence: TGTGCCAGCAGCCTCCGGACAGGAGAAGCTTTCTTT.

This rearrangement joins TRBV5-1 to TRBJ1-4; TRBD1 is a possible D gene (6 bases). V was shortened by 0 bases and J by 0 bases, with 9 bases between the two germline ends. The V gene's germline CDR1 is SGHRS and CDR2 YFSETQ. This CDR3 region has 16 residues. The CDR3 spells CASSLGEGATNEKLFF. CDR3 sequence (DNA): TGCGCCAGCAGCTTGGGAGAGGGGGCAACTAATGAAAAACTGTTTTTT.

V is TRBV29-1 and J is TRBJ2-7; D might be TRBD1 (6 bases). The germline CDR1 and CDR2 sequences are SQVTM and ANQGSEA. Trimming stripped 4 bases from V and 2 bases from J, with 12 bases between. This CDR3 contains 13 residues. The CDR3 DNA sequence: TGCAGCGTTGTGGGGGCAATGCCCTACGAGCAGTACTTC. Amino acid sequence: CSVVGAMPYEQYF.